The rows below give T cell receptor beta chains drawn from one sample of a study of shared clonotypes between healthy human individuals. Data came from immunoSEQ multiplex PCR; TCRdb stores just in-frame clones and leaves some out. Of approximately 530,000 clones listed, 90% to 96% are singletons. The sample consisted of naive CD4+ T cells sorted from blood. The receptor source for this set is a woman aged 25 to 39 in good health. The CDR3 runs from the conserved cysteine through the conserved F or W. D genes are given only for firm matches. Size values are once, few and many counts, or a class for expanded clones, and some rows have none.

d_call j_call clone_size v_call cdr3_aa cdr3_nt
NA TRBJ1-5 NA TRBV19 CASSLVWGSNQPQHF TGTGCCAGTAGTTTGGTCTGGGGTAGCAATCAGCCCCAGCATTTT
NA TRBJ2-2 once TRBV5-1 CASSLGTIPTGELFF TGCGCCAGCAGCCTCGGGACAATTCCGACCGGGGAGCTGTTTTTT
TRBD1 TRBJ2-7 NA TRBV11-3 CASSLEQGRSYEQYF TGTGCCAGCAGCTTAGAACAGGGGCGCTCCTACGAGCAGTACTTC
TRBD1 TRBJ1-4 NA TRBV28 CASSRPGTGIEKLFF TGTGCCAGCAGCCGTCCCGGGACAGGGATTGAAAAACTGTTTTTT
TRBD1 TRBJ2-7 NA TRBV14 CASSQSVGDRQYF TGTGCCAGCAGCCAATCAGTAGGGGACAGGCAGTACTTC
NA TRBJ2-2 NA TRBV5-1 CASSFGQTGELFF TGCGCCAGCAGCTTTGGACAGACCGGGGAGCTGTTTTTT
NA TRBJ2-7 NA TRBV6-5 CASSYGPVGEQYF TGTGCCAGCAGTTACGGGCCGGTGGGGGAGCAGTACTTC
NA TRBJ1-5 NA TRBV6-4 CASSLDNQNQPQHF TGTGCCAGCAGTTTGGACAACCAGAATCAGCCCCAGCATTTT
NA TRBJ1-6 NA TRBV2 CASNSGERRSYNSPLHF TGTGCCAGCAATAGCGGGGAACGCCGCTCCTATAATTCACCCCTCCACTTT
TRBD2 TRBJ2-3 NA TRBV2 CASRPRLAGALFTDTQYF TGTGCCAGCAGGCCACGACTAGCGGGAGCTTTGTTTACAGATACGCAGTATTTT
TRBD2 TRBJ2-3 NA TRBV6-1 CASSDIGGDTQYF TGTGCCAGCAGTGATATCGGGGGGGATACGCAGTATTTT
NA TRBJ2-7 NA TRBV27 CASSSNRAVTYEQYF TGTGCCAGCAGTTCCAACAGGGCCGTCACCTACGAGCAGTACTTC
NA TRBJ2-1 NA TRBV29-1 CSVTTLGSYNEQFF TGCAGCGTAACGACCCTAGGCTCCTACAATGAGCAGTTCTTC
NA TRBJ2-2 NA TRBV7-9 CASSLEGGNTGELFF TGTGCCAGCAGCTTAGAGGGGGGCAACACCGGGGAGCTGTTTTTT
NA TRBJ2-7 NA TRBV28 CASSPGLGTYEQYF TGTGCCAGCAGTCCGGGACTCGGTACTTACGAGCAGTACTTC
NA TRBJ1-1 once TRBV7-3 CASSPRASGHTEAFF TGTGCCAGCAGCCCCCGGGCCTCCGGGCACACTGAAGCTTTCTTT
TRBD1 TRBJ1-5 NA TRBV6-1 CASSEMGTGTHSNQPQHF TGTGCCAGCAGTGAAATGGGGACAGGAACACATAGCAATCAGCCCCAGCATTTT
NA TRBJ2-2 NA TRBV19 CASSVQGGANTGELFF TGTGCCAGTAGTGTACAGGGAGGGGCGAACACCGGGGAGCTGTTTTTT
NA TRBJ1-5 once TRBV28 CASSLKAGQPQHF TGTGCCAGCAGTTTGAAGGCAGGCCAGCCCCAGCATTTT
TRBD1 TRBJ2-7 NA TRBV27 CASSLGTGSYEQYF TGTGCCAGCAGTTTGGGGACAGGGTCGTACGAGCAGTACTTC
NA TRBJ1-5 NA TRBV23-1 CASSLGSNQPQHF TGCGCCAGCAGCTTGGGGAGCAATCAGCCCCAGCATTTT
NA TRBJ1-1 NA TRBV28 CASSLVSVLQGTEAFF TGTGCCAGCAGTTTGGTCTCGGTCTTGCAGGGGACTGAAGCTTTCTTT
NA TRBJ2-5 NA TRBV29-1 CSVGLPAETQYF TGCAGCGTTGGCTTACCGGCGGAGACCCAGTACTTC
TRBD1 TRBJ2-3 NA TRBV28 CASSGDRGGSTSTDTQYF TGTGCCAGCAGTGGGGACAGGGGCGGGAGTACTAGCACAGATACGCAGTATTTT
TRBD1 TRBJ2-3 once TRBV11-3 CASSPTQGAVDTQYF TGTGCCAGCAGCCCTACCCAGGGGGCTGTAGATACGCAGTATTTT
NA TRBJ1-5 NA TRBV27 CASSPRGSGNQPQHF TGTGCCAGCAGTCCCCGGGGGAGCGGCAATCAGCCCCAGCATTTT